The sequence of this T cell receptor (beta chain) was determined in a study of cytomegalovirus exposure and HLA in healthy donors. This clone has a handful of counts. Antigen specificity is unknown. Samples came from healthy bone marrow donors. Study-wide findings and caveats: Donors were assumed by presence/absence analyses to have roughly uniform sequencing depth. Later analysis associated a missense DCLRE1C variant with TCR beta V- and J-gene trimming.

13 Jbeta primers and 60 Vbeta primers were used for the PCR. Assay used: immunoSEQ multiplex PCR; TCRdb lists only in-frame clones, some missing. The table has some 160,000 clones, roughly 80% seen once; the top ten hold more than 1.1%. In germline, CDR1 is SGHTA, CDR2 FQGTGA. CDR3 length: 13 amino acids. The V end was cut by 4 bases, the J end by 4 bases, with 10 bases between. The sequencing input was PBMCs. The receptor comes from a woman aged 25 to 39 in good health and CMV-seronegative. The chain links TRBV7-3 to TRBJ1-1; no clear D gene. The chain's CDR3 is CASSSDGVTEAFF. DNA for the CDR3: TGTGCCAGCAGCTCAGACGGGGTCACTGAAGCTTTCTTT.